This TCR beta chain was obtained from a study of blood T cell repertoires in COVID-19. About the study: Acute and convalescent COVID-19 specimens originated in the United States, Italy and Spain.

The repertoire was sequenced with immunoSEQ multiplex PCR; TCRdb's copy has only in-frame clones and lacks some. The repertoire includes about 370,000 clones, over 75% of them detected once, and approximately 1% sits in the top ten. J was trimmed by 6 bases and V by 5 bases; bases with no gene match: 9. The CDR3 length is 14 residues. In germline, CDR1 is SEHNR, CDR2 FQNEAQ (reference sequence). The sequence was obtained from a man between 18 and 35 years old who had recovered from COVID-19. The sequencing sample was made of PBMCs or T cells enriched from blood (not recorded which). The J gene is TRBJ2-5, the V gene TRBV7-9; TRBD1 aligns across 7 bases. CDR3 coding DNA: TGTGCCAGCAGCCGCCGAGACAGGGACCAGACCCAGTACTTC. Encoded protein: CASSRRDRDQTQYF.